These 14 T cell receptor beta chains came from one sample sequenced in a study of cytomegalovirus exposure and HLA in healthy donors. 13 Jbeta primers and 60 Vbeta primers were used for the PCR. Clones were sequenced by immunoSEQ multiplex PCR, and TCRdb holds only the in-frame ones, with some missing. The listing records about 170,000 clones. The sample consisted of PBMCs. Receptor source: a woman under 30 in good health and CMV-seropositive.

Of note for this clone: The junction does not match germline at one end; this may be a read error. The chain links TRBV4-1 to TRBJ1-4; possibly TRBD1 for D (5 bases). CDR1 and CDR2 from the germline V gene are MGHRA and YSYEKL. This CDR3 comprises 14 residues. CDR3 DNA: TGCGCCAGCTCGAACCGGGGGACTAATAAAAAACTGTTTTTT. Protein product: CASSNRGTNKKLFF.

The V and J genes are TRBV18 and TRBJ1-1; the D gene is possibly TRBD1 (6 bases). The V gene lost 4 bases and the J gene lost 2 bases, with 8 bases spanning the gap. The CDR3 runs to 13 residues. Germline CDR1 and CDR2: KGHSH and LQKENI. CDR3 sequence reads: CASSRDINTEAFF. In nucleotides, the CDR3 is TGTGCCAGCTCACGGGACATTAACACTGAAGCTTTCTTT.

The J gene is TRBJ2-3, the V gene TRBV27, with D possibly matching TRBD2 (7 bases). The V end lost 7 bases, the J end lost 6 bases, and 20 bases lay between the germline ends. The CDR3 is made up of 15 amino acids. Germline V gives CDR1 MNHEY, CDR2 SMNVEV (reference sequence). The chain's CDR3 is CASTPAGGGRDTQYF. The CDR3 nucleotides are TGTGCCAGCACCCCCGCGGGCGGGGGCCGCGATACGCAGTATTTT.

The chain links TRBV2 to TRBJ1-4; D is undetermined. The CDR3 loop spans 14 amino acids. V lost 7 bases to trimming and J lost 5 bases, with 14 bases between them. From germline, CDR1 is SNHLY and CDR2 FYNNEI. CDR3 in amino acids: CASTLRPGNEKLFF. The CDR3 nucleotides are TGTGCCAGCACCTTAAGACCGGGGAATGAAAAACTGTTTTTT.

J is TRBJ1-2 and V is TRBV7-2; possibly TRBD1 for D (5 bases). This CDR3 contains 14 residues. V dropped 5 bases and J dropped 3 bases, with 13 bases sitting between them. CDR1 and CDR2 from the germline V gene are SGHTA and FQGNSA. The CDR3 sequence is CASSAGTQDYGYTF. CDR3 bases: TGTGCCAGCAGCGCTGGGACTCAAGACTATGGCTACACCTTC. The full variable domain, in which reference TRBV7-2 and TRBJ1-2 provide the parts outside the CDR3, is GAGVSQSPSNKVTEKGKDVELRCDPISGHTALYWYRQSLGQGLEFLIYFQGNSAPDKSGLPSDRFSAERTGGSVSTLTIQRTQQEDSAVYLCASSAGTQDYGYTFGSGTRLTVV.

About this clone itself: The junction departs from germline at one end; a sequencing error may be responsible. CDR3 nucleotide sequence: TGCAGCGCTGAAGGCGGTGCCTACGAGCAGTACTTC. Amino acid sequence: CSAEGGAYEQYF. The rearrangement links TRBV29-1 to TRBJ2-7; the D is unclear. Germline V lookup: CDR1 SQVTM, CDR2 ANQGSEA. This CDR3 comprises 12 residues.

This chain connects TRBV9 to TRBJ1-2, with 8 bases lining up with TRBD1. The CDR3 has 17 residues. Trimming removed 3 bases from V and 1 base from J; junction bases left unmatched: 11. Germline-derived CDR1 and CDR2 are SGDLS and YYNGEE. CDR3 protein: CASSASGQGRVNYGYTF. The CDR3 DNA sequence: TGTGCCAGCAGCGCCTCCGGACAGGGCCGGGTTAACTATGGCTACACCTTC. Together with reference TRBV9 and TRBJ1-2, the CDR3 gives the full variable domain: DSGVTQTPKHLITATGQRVTLRCSPRSGDLSVYWYQQSLDQGLQFLIQYYNGEERAKGNILERFSAQQFPDLHSELNLSSLELGDSALYFCASSASGQGRVNYGYTFGSGTRLTVV.

This chain uses TRBV2 with TRBJ1-1; D not certain. Germline CDR1 is SNHLY and CDR2 is FYNNEI. V was shortened by 7 bases and J by 4 bases, with 16 bases between the two germline ends. This CDR3 spans 14 amino acids. Written as DNA, the CDR3 is TGTGCCAGCAAACGGGAGGACGGAGGCACTGAAGCTTTCTTT. Translated: CASKREDGGTEAFF.

This chain joins TRBV29-1 and TRBJ2-7, with TRBD2 matching 10 bases. This CDR3 has 13 amino acids. Germline V gene lookup returns CDR1 SQVTM and CDR2 ANQGSEA. V dropped 8 bases and J dropped 5; count of bases not matched to a gene: 9. The CDR3 sequence: CSSSSGGHDEQYF. In DNA, the CDR3 is TGCAGCTCCTCTAGCGGGGGCCATGACGAGCAGTACTTC.

The chain couples TRBV6-5 to TRBJ2-3; weak D call: TRBD2 (5 bases). Trimming stripped 2 bases from V and 6 bases from J, with 12 bases between. There are 14 residues in the CDR3. Germline CDR1 reads MNHEY; CDR2 reads SVGAGI. The CDR3 here is CASSYGGSRDTQYF. Written as DNA, the CDR3 is TGTGCCAGCAGTTACGGTGGGAGCCGGGATACGCAGTATTTT.

The chain uses TRBV4-2 and TRBJ2-2, with 11 bases aligning to TRBD2. Unmatched junction bases numbered 2, after V lost 3 bases and J lost 2 bases. The CDR3 consists of 16 residues. The V gene's germline CDR1 is LGHNA and CDR2 YNFKEQ. In nucleotides, the CDR3 is TGTGCCAGCAGCCACACTAGCGGGGGCAACACCGGGGAGCTGTTTTTT. It encodes CASSHTSGGNTGELFF.

The chain has TRBV5-5 and TRBJ2-6; 8 nucleotides agree with TRBD2. CDR1 is SGHKS, CDR2 YYEKEE, per germline (reference sequence). V was pared by 2 bases and J by 1 base, with 5 bases of the junction left unmatched. CDR3 length: 17 residues. The CDR3 here is CASSLSVAGSGANVLTF. For the CDR3, the DNA is TGTGCCAGCAGCTTATCCGTAGCGGGGTCTGGGGCCAACGTCCTGACTTTC.

This rearrangement joins TRBV7-9 to TRBJ2-7; D gene uncertain. The length of the CDR3 is 13 residues. Germline CDR1 and CDR2: SEHNR and FQNEAQ (reference sequence). V was cut by 3 bases and J by 3 bases, with 9 bases left in between. As DNA, the CDR3 is TGTGCCAGCAGCTTGGGCAGCTACTACGAGCAGTACTTC. It translates to CASSLGSYYEQYF.

The chain couples TRBV7-2 to TRBJ1-2; TRBD1 matches at 7 bases. The ends lost 6 bases at V and 5 bases at J; junction bases unmatched: 6. The germline CDR1 and CDR2 sequences are SGHTA and FQGNSA. CDR3 size: 13 residues. CDR3 loop: CASRRDSQYGYTF. Here the CDR3 DNA reads TGTGCCAGCAGGCGGGACAGTCAATATGGCTACACCTTC.